Described below is a single T cell receptor beta chain sequence and its context. What it recognizes is unknown. These data are taken from a study of monozygotic twins with inflammatory bowel disease. Findings and caveats of the study: IBD patients exhibited fewer clonotypes shared with other individuals than healthy twins, particularly with disease activity.

Incorporation of UMIs carrying a 6-nucleotide sample barcode was performed by template switching. TCRdb re-called the 5' RACE reads and shows each CDR3 protein once, DNA omitted. This listing includes fewer than 200,000 distinct CDR3 sequences. What was sequenced was blood. This receptor was identified in a human donor with ulcerative colitis or Crohn's disease, or a healthy co-twin of an affected twin (not recorded which).

This CDR3 reads CARSLALTDTQYF. The rearrangement links TRBV14 to TRBJ2-3; TCRdb selects TRBD2, and the lack of DNA leaves this call unchecked. CDR3 length: 13 amino acids. Per the germline V gene, CDR1 is SGHDN and CDR2 is FVKESK.